This T cell receptor (beta chain) was identified during a study of patients and donors after allogeneic stem cell transplantation. TCRdb itself ran the RT-PCR reads through MiXCR, one entry per CDR3 protein. The data show some 960,000 distinct CDR3 sequences, roughly 18% seen once. Per germline, CDR1 MDHEN and CDR2 SYDVKM. The CDR3 spans 17 residues. V lost 1 base to trimming and J lost 7 bases; unmatched junction nucleotides: 9. This clonotype originated in a human donor who was either an allogeneic HSCT recipient or a stem cell or donor lymphocyte infusion donor (not recorded which). It is not recorded whose cells these are; they may come from a transplant donor. The sequencing sample was made of blood, either unsorted or a sorted T cell fraction (not recorded which). V is TRBV28 and J is TRBJ2-1; 11 nucleotides match TRBD1. The DNA of the CDR3 is TGTGCCAGCAGTTTATTTTACCGGGACAGGGGGGCAAATGAGCAGTTCTTC. It encodes CASSLFYRDRGANEQFF.